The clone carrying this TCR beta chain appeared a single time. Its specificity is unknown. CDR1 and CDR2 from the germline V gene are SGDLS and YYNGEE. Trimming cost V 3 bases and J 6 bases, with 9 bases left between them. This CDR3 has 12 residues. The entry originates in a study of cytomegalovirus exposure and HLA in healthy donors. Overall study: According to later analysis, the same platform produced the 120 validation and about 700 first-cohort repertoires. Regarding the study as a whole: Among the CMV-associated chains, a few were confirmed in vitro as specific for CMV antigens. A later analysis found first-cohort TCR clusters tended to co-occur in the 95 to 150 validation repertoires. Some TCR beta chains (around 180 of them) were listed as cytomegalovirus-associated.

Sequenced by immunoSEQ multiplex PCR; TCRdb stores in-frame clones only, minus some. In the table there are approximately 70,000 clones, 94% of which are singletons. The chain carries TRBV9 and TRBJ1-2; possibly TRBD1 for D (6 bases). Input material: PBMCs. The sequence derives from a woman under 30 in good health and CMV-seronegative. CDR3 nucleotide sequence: TGTGCCAGCAGCGGAGAGGGGGATGGCTACACCTTC. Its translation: CASSGEGDGYTF.